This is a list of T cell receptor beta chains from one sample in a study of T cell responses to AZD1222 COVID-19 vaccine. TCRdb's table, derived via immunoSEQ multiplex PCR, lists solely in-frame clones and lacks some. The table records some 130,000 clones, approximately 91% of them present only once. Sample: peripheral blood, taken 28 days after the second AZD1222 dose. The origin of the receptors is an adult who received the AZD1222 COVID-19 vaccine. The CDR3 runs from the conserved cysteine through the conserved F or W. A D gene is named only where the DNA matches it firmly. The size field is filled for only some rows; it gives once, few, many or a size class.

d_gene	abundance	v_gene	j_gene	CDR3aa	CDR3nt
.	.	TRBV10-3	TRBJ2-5	CAIRKGQANQETQYF	TGTGCCATCAGAAAGGGGCAGGCGAACCAAGAGACCCAGTACTTC
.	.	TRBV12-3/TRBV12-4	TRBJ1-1	CASTQRGLVEAFF	TGTGCCAGCACCCAGAGGGGCCTAGTTGAAGCTTTCTTT
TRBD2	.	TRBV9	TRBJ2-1	CASSGETSGRLNEQFF	TGTGCCAGCAGCGGTGAGACTAGCGGGAGACTTAATGAGCAGTTCTTC
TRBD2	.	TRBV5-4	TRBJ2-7	CASSRSLAGGRGHEQYF	TGTGCCAGCAGCAGGAGTCTAGCGGGAGGGCGGGGCCACGAGCAGTACTTC
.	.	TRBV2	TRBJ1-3	CASSVDRLPTGNTIYF	TGTGCCAGCAGTGTAGACAGATTACCTACTGGAAACACCATATATTTT
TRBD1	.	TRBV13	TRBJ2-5	CASSLAATGPETQYF	TGTGCCAGCAGCTTAGCCGCGACAGGGCCAGAGACCCAGTACTTC
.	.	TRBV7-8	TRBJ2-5	CASSRSFAGSETQYF	TGTGCCAGCAGCCGCTCCTTTGCGGGTTCGGAGACCCAGTACTTC
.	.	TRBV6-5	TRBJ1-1	CASSTRTPNTEAFF	TGTGCCAGCAGTACTAGGACACCGAACACTGAAGCTTTCTTT
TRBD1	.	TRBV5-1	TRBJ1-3	CASSSGPGTGVNTIYF	TGCGCCAGCAGCTCCGGACCCGGGACAGGGGTAAACACCATATATTTT
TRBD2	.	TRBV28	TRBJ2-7	CASSSRLAGAYEQYF	TGTGCCAGCAGTTCCCGACTAGCGGGAGCCTACGAGCAGTACTTC
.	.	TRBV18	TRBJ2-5	CASSPAADQETQYF	TGTGCCAGCTCACCGGCAGCGGACCAAGAGACCCAGTACTTC
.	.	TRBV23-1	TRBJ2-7	CASSQSFRVEQYF	TGCGCCAGCAGTCAATCCTTCAGGGTCGAGCAGTACTTC
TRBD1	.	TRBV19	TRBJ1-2	CASSVTGGSGGYTF	TGTGCCAGTAGTGTGACAGGGGGAAGTGGCGGCTACACCTTC
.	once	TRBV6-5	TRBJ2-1	CASILNGQYNEQFF	TGTGCCAGCATTCTGAATGGACAGTACAATGAGCAGTTCTTC
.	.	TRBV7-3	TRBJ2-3	CASRPDNTDTQYF	TGTGCCAGCAGGCCGGACAACACAGATACGCAGTATTTT
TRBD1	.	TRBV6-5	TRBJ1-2	CASSILGQGYGYTF	TGTGCCAGCAGTATACTAGGACAGGGCTATGGCTACACCTTC
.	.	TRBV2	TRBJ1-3	CASSEAHPPGFSGNTIYF	TGTGCCAGCAGTGAAGCGCATCCTCCGGGGTTCTCTGGAAACACCATATATTTT
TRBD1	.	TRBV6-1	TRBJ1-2	CASSGGTGPATGYGYTF	TGTGCCAGCAGTGGAGGGACAGGTCCTGCAACAGGCTATGGCTACACCTTC
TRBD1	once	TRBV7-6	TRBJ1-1	CASSLGTGPATEAFF	TGTGCCAGCAGCTTAGGGACAGGCCCGGCCACTGAAGCTTTCTTT
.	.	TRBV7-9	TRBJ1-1	CASSSTGYTEAFF	TGTGCCAGCAGCTCGACAGGTTACACTGAAGCTTTCTTT
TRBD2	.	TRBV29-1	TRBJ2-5	CSVRTSSETQYF	TGCAGCGTACGGACTAGCTCGGAGACCCAGTACTTC
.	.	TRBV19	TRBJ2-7	CASRKIGASEQYF	TGTGCCAGTAGGAAAATAGGGGCTTCGGAGCAGTACTTC
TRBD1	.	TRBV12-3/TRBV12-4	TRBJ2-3	CASSLGQTDTQYF	TGTGCCAGCAGTTTGGGACAGACGGATACGCAGTATTTT
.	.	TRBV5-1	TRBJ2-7	CASSLVPGTYEQYF	TGCGCCAGCAGCTTGGTGCCAGGGACCTACGAGCAGTACTTC
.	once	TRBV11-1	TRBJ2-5	CASSLGRPLQETQYF	TGTGCCAGCAGCTTAGGGCGACCTTTACAAGAGACCCAGTACTTC
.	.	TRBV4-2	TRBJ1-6	CASSQDNDGERSPLHF	TGTGCCAGCAGCCAAGATAATGACGGAGAGAGGTCACCCCTCCACTTT
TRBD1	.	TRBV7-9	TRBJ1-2	CASSLIRGQGYTF	TGTGCCAGCAGCTTAATTAGGGGACAGGGGTACACCTTC
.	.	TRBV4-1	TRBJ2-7	CASSQGNEWGDEQYF	TGCGCCAGCAGCCAAGGAAACGAATGGGGGGACGAGCAGTACTTC
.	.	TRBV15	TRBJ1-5	CATSSGGGDQPQHF	TGTGCCACCAGCAGCGGTGGAGGGGATCAGCCCCAGCATTTT
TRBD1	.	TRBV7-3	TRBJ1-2	CASSLKFGGTDGYTF	TGTGCCAGCAGCTTAAAGTTCGGGGGGACAGATGGCTACACCTTC
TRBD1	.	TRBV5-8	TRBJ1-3	CASSLDFGRGMTGNTIYF	TGTGCCAGCAGCTTGGACTTTGGCAGGGGGATGACTGGAAACACCATATATTTT
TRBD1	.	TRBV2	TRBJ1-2	CASRWTGQGYTF	TGTGCCAGCAGGTGGACAGGGCAGGGCTACACCTTC
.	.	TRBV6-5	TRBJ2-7	CASSYSGRPGMYEQYF	TGTGCCAGCAGTTACTCGGGGCGTCCCGGGATGTACGAGCAGTACTTC
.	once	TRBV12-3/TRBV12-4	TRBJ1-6	CASSVTGFSPLHF	TGTGCCAGCAGTGTAACAGGGTTTTCACCCCTCCACTTT
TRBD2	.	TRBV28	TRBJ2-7	CASSTQFYPTSGRYEQYF	TGTGCCAGCAGCACCCAATTCTACCCAACTAGCGGGAGGTACGAGCAGTACTTC
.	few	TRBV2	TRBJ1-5	CASSSQGYSNQPQHF	TGTGCCAGCAGTTCACAGGGTTATAGCAATCAGCCCCAGCATTTT
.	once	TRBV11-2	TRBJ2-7	CASSLLRSSYEQYF	TGTGCCAGCAGCCTTTTGCGTTCCTCCTACGAGCAGTACTTC
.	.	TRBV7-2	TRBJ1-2	CATLRGYLYGYTF	TGTGCCACCTTAAGAGGGTACCTCTATGGCTACACCTTC
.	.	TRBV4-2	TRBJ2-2	CASSQVVYTGELFF	TGTGCCAGCAGCCAAGTCGTCTACACCGGGGAGCTGTTTTTT
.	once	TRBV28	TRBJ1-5	CASSFMGTGGRNQPQHF	TGTGCCAGCAGTTTTATGGGAACGGGGGGCAGAAATCAGCCCCAGCATTTT
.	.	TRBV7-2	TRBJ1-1	CASSWTSGTEAFF	TGTGCCAGCAGTTGGACATCCGGTACTGAAGCTTTCTTT
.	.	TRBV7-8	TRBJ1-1	CASSLTGSTEAFF	TGTGCCAGCAGCCTAACAGGTTCCACTGAAGCTTTCTTT